This is a list of T cell receptor beta chains from one sample in a study of a mutant IDH1 vaccine in newly diagnosed glioma. Libraries were prepared by immunoSEQ multiplex PCR; TCRdb keeps only in-frame clonotypes and omits some of them. The sample includes about 68,000 clones, approximately 84% seen only once; the top ten take roughly 12%. Their specific antigens are unknown. The sequencing here drew on PBMCs, taken from a glioma patient whose treatment included an IDH1 peptide vaccine. The origin of the receptors is a man between 18 and 35 years old with glioma. Both conserved end residues are part of each CDR3. D genes are given only for firm matches. Some rows mark clone size as missing; the rest say once, few, many or name a class of expanded clone.

CDR3 DNA: TGTGCCAGCAGCTTAACGTCCGGACTAGCGGACTACGAGCAGTACTTC
CDR3 protein: CASSLTSGLADYEQYF
clone size: .
J gene: TRBJ2-7
D gene: TRBD2
V gene: TRBV11-2

CDR3 DNA: TGTGCCAGCGGATTAAGCACAGATACGCAGTATTTT
CDR3 protein: CASGLSTDTQYF
clone size: .
J gene: TRBJ2-3
D gene: .
V gene: TRBV27

CDR3 DNA: TGTGCCAGCAGCTTAGTCCAGGGGACTAATGAAAAACTGTTTTTT
CDR3 protein: CASSLVQGTNEKLFF
clone size: .
J gene: TRBJ1-4
D gene: .
V gene: TRBV7-8

CDR3 DNA: TGTGCCAGCAGCCAAGCATCCGTAAGAGGGCGGAACGGCTACACCTTC
CDR3 protein: CASSQASVRGRNGYTF
clone size: .
J gene: TRBJ1-2
D gene: .
V gene: TRBV4-2

CDR3 DNA: TGTGCCATCAGGCAACAGGGAGTCGTTAGCACTGAAGCTTTCTTT
CDR3 protein: CAIRQQGVVSTEAFF
clone size: .
J gene: TRBJ1-1
D gene: .
V gene: TRBV10-3

CDR3 DNA: TGCGCCAGCAGCTTGGGTCAGGGAAATGGCTACACCTTC
CDR3 protein: CASSLGQGNGYTF
clone size: .
J gene: TRBJ1-2
D gene: .
V gene: TRBV5-1

CDR3 DNA: TGTGCCTGGAGCCAGCGGGCGAGTCAGCCCCAGCATTTT
CDR3 protein: CAWSQRASQPQHF
clone size: .
J gene: TRBJ1-5
D gene: .
V gene: TRBV30

CDR3 DNA: TGTGCCAGCAGCTTAGCAAGGCAGAGGGAGACCCAGTACTTC
CDR3 protein: CASSLARQRETQYF
clone size: .
J gene: TRBJ2-5
D gene: .
V gene: TRBV7-2

CDR3 DNA: TGTGCCACTTCCGAAGCGGGAGGGCCTAATGAGCAGTTCTTC
CDR3 protein: CATSEAGGPNEQFF
clone size: .
J gene: TRBJ2-1
D gene: TRBD2
V gene: TRBV7-9

CDR3 DNA: TGTGCCAGCTCACCACCGGATAGCGGAGCATACGAGCAGTACTTC
CDR3 protein: CASSPPDSGAYEQYF
clone size: .
J gene: TRBJ2-7
D gene: .
V gene: TRBV18

CDR3 DNA: TGCAGTGCTGGGGACCGGGGAACGCAGTATTTT
CDR3 protein: CSAGDRGTQYF
clone size: once
J gene: TRBJ2-3
D gene: .
V gene: TRBV20-1

CDR3 DNA: TGTGCCAGCAGCTTTCGGGAGGGACGTCAGACCCAGTACTTC
CDR3 protein: CASSFREGRQTQYF
clone size: .
J gene: TRBJ2-5
D gene: TRBD2
V gene: TRBV7-2

CDR3 DNA: TGCGCCAGCAGCTTGGGCCTAGGGGGTAATTCCGAAAAACTGTTTTTT
CDR3 protein: CASSLGLGGNSEKLFF
clone size: .
J gene: TRBJ1-4
D gene: .
V gene: TRBV5-1

CDR3 DNA: TGTGCCTGGAGTGTACAGTGGGGGTTTGAGCAGTTCTTC
CDR3 protein: CAWSVQWGFEQFF
clone size: .
J gene: TRBJ2-1
D gene: .
V gene: TRBV30

CDR3 DNA: TGTGCCAGCAGCAAAGTGAGGAAGGGTTATGAGCCCCAGCATTTT
CDR3 protein: CASSKVRKGYEPQHF
clone size: .
J gene: TRBJ1-5
D gene: .
V gene: TRBV21-1

CDR3 DNA: TGTGCCAGCAGCCCCCCCACGATCGGGGCCAACAATGAGCAGTTCTTC
CDR3 protein: CASSPPTIGANNEQFF
clone size: .
J gene: TRBJ2-1
D gene: .
V gene: TRBV5-4

CDR3 DNA: TGTGCCAGCAGGCCCTCGTCCGTGGACAGTCCCTATGGCTACACCTTC
CDR3 protein: CASRPSSVDSPYGYTF
clone size: .
J gene: TRBJ1-2
D gene: .
V gene: TRBV28

CDR3 DNA: TGTGCCAGCAGCTCCCGGACTAGCGGGAGCTCCTACGAGCAGTACTTC
CDR3 protein: CASSSRTSGSSYEQYF
clone size: .
J gene: TRBJ2-7
D gene: TRBD2
V gene: TRBV7-2

CDR3 DNA: TGTGCCAGCAGTTACTCGACGCCCGAGGGGATAGAGACCCAGTACTTC
CDR3 protein: CASSYSTPEGIETQYF
clone size: .
J gene: TRBJ2-5
D gene: .
V gene: TRBV6-6

CDR3 DNA: TGTGCCAGCAGTGTGTTGGGGAACACTGAAGCTTTCTTT
CDR3 protein: CASSVLGNTEAFF
clone size: .
J gene: TRBJ1-1
D gene: .
V gene: TRBV25-1

CDR3 DNA: TGCAGCGTTGAAGCCCCCCGGGTGAGATTCACAGATACGCAGTATTTT
CDR3 protein: CSVEAPRVRFTDTQYF
clone size: .
J gene: TRBJ2-3
D gene: .
V gene: TRBV29-1

CDR3 DNA: TGCAGCGTTAGCGGGCTATACAGGGATGAGCAGTTCTTC
CDR3 protein: CSVSGLYRDEQFF
clone size: .
J gene: TRBJ2-1
D gene: .
V gene: TRBV29-1

CDR3 DNA: TGCGCCAGCAGCCAAGCCGCCTCGAGCCTCTCCTACGAGCAGTACTTC
CDR3 protein: CASSQAASSLSYEQYF
clone size: .
J gene: TRBJ2-7
D gene: .
V gene: TRBV4-3

CDR3 DNA: TGTGCCAGCAGTTACGCACAAAACTATGGCTACACCTTC
CDR3 protein: CASSYAQNYGYTF
clone size: once
J gene: TRBJ1-2
D gene: .
V gene: TRBV6-6

CDR3 DNA: TGTGCCAGCAGCCAACGTCAGGGGGGAGGGACAGATACGCAGTATTTT
CDR3 protein: CASSQRQGGGTDTQYF
clone size: .
J gene: TRBJ2-3
D gene: .
V gene: TRBV7-9

CDR3 DNA: TGTGCCAGCAGCGTAGGACAGGGGGCTGGAGGCACAGATACGCAGTATTTT
CDR3 protein: CASSVGQGAGGTDTQYF
clone size: .
J gene: TRBJ2-3
D gene: TRBD1
V gene: TRBV9

CDR3 DNA: TGTGCCTCGCTGAGGGACAGGGGATCCACAGATACGCAGTATTTT
CDR3 protein: CASLRDRGSTDTQYF
clone size: .
J gene: TRBJ2-3
D gene: TRBD1
V gene: TRBV30

CDR3 DNA: TGCAGTGCTAGAGAGCTAGAGACCCAGTACTTC
CDR3 protein: CSARELETQYF
clone size: .
J gene: TRBJ2-5
D gene: .
V gene: TRBV20-1

CDR3 DNA: TGTGCCAGCAGTAGCCGGGACAGGTTGGGCACTGAAGCTTTCTTT
CDR3 protein: CASSSRDRLGTEAFF
clone size: .
J gene: TRBJ1-1
D gene: TRBD1
V gene: TRBV6-5

CDR3 DNA: TGTGCCAGCAGCTTAAGCGGTGCGGGACACATTTACAATGAGCAGTTCTTC
CDR3 protein: CASSLSGAGHIYNEQFF
clone size: .
J gene: TRBJ2-1
D gene: .
V gene: TRBV7-3

CDR3 DNA: TGTGCCAGCAGTGAAGCGCCGAGCGGAAGCACAGATACGCAGTATTTT
CDR3 protein: CASSEAPSGSTDTQYF
clone size: .
J gene: TRBJ2-3
D gene: .
V gene: TRBV6-1

CDR3 DNA: TGTGCCAGCAGCTCCGGCCAGGGTTCAGGAAACACCATATATTTT
CDR3 protein: CASSSGQGSGNTIYF
clone size: .
J gene: TRBJ1-3
D gene: .
V gene: TRBV11-1

CDR3 DNA: TGTGCCAGCAGCTTGGGTTGGTGGAGATTTCGGGACACTGAAGCTTTCTTT
CDR3 protein: CASSLGWWRFRDTEAFF
clone size: .
J gene: TRBJ1-1
D gene: .
V gene: TRBV5-6

CDR3 DNA: TGTGCCATCTTCGACGGCCGCAACACTGAAGCTTTCTTT
CDR3 protein: CAIFDGRNTEAFF
clone size: .
J gene: TRBJ1-1
D gene: .
V gene: TRBV10-3

CDR3 DNA: TGCGCCAGCAGCCAAGATCTAAGAATAGCGGGGGGGCCAAACAATGAGCAGTTCTTC
CDR3 protein: CASSQDLRIAGGPNNEQFF
clone size: .
J gene: TRBJ2-1
D gene: TRBD2
V gene: TRBV4-3

CDR3 DNA: TGTGCCAGCAGCTCCGGACCCGAGGGAAGATTCTTC
CDR3 protein: CASSSGPEGRFF
clone size: .
J gene: TRBJ2-1
D gene: .
V gene: TRBV11-2

CDR3 DNA: TGTGCCAGCAACTTCCCCACCTTC
CDR3 protein: CASNFPTF
clone size: .
J gene: TRBJ1-2
D gene: .
V gene: TRBV11-3

CDR3 DNA: TGTGCCAGCAGCTTAGTTTGGACAGTTAGCTCCTACAATGAGCAGTTCTTC
CDR3 protein: CASSLVWTVSSYNEQFF
clone size: .
J gene: TRBJ2-1
D gene: .
V gene: TRBV11-2

CDR3 DNA: TGCGCCAGCAGCCAAGAGGCAGGAAACAATCAGCCCCAGCATTTT
CDR3 protein: CASSQEAGNNQPQHF
clone size: .
J gene: TRBJ1-5
D gene: .
V gene: TRBV4-3

CDR3 DNA: TGTGCCAGCAGCCCTTACGACGGATCCTACGAGCAGTACTTC
CDR3 protein: CASSPYDGSYEQYF
clone size: .
J gene: TRBJ2-7
D gene: .
V gene: TRBV5-6